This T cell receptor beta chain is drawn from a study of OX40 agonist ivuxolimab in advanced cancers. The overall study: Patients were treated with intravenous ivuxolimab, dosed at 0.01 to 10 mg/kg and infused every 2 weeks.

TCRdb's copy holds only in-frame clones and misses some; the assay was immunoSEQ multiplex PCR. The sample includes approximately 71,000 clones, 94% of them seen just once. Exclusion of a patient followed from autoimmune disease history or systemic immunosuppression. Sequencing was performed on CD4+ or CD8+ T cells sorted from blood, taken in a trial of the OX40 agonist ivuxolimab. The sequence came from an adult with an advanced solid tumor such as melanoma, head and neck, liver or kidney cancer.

Written as DNA, the CDR3 is TGCGCCAGCAGCCAAGGTAGCAGGGGCACTGAAGCTTTCTTT. It codes for CASSQGSRGTEAFF. V is TRBV4-1 and J is TRBJ1-1; D might be TRBD1 (6 bases). V was shortened by 1 base and J by 4 bases, with 10 bases between the two germline ends. CDR1 and CDR2 (germline): MGHRA, YSYEKL. This CDR3 region has 14 residues.